Presented here are 32 T cell receptor beta chains from one specimen sequenced in a study of response to subunit inactivated influenza vaccine listed by TCRdb under 2018. The library was prepared using RT-PCR. The instrument given in TCRdb is Illumina HiSeq 2500. TCRdb's own reprocessing of the public reads used fastp at Q25 and MiXCR and kept productive beta chains. Identical CDR3 protein sequences are pooled into one entry, listed with their most common genes and DNA. The sample records around 580,000 distinct CDR3 sequences, 12% of which are singletons. The leading ten clones occupy roughly a tenth of the sample. Here the sequenced sample was PBMCs from blood, taken on the day of vaccination. The source of these receptors is a man between 45 and 60 years old who received an inactivated influenza vaccine. Donor details come from another sample of the same person, matched by shared clones.

This clonotype occurred a few times. This rearrangement joins TRBV28 to TRBJ2-5, with 7 bases fitting TRBD2. V shed 6 bases, J shed 2 bases, and the junction held 9 bases outside the gene matches. CDR1 is MDHEN and CDR2 is SYDVKM in the germline V gene. This CDR3 region has 15 residues. The CDR3 sequence is CASRPAAGSQETQYF. The CDR3 coding sequence is TGTGCCAGCAGACCAGCAGCGGGGTCACAAGAGACCCAGTACTTC.

The chain carries TRBV20-1 and TRBJ2-3; D possibly corresponds to TRBD2 (5 bases). Germline V CDR1 and CDR2: DFQATT, SNEGSKA (reference sequence). The length of the CDR3 is 15 residues. Trimming took 0 bases from V and 2 from J, leaving 12 bases between them. The CDR3 DNA reads TGCAGTGCTAGAGACCCCACTAGGGACACAGATACGCAGTATTTT. Translation: CSARDPTRDTDTQYF.

This clonotype was detected a few times. DNA for the CDR3: TGTGCCAGCAGTTTCCCCGGGACAGGGGGCTACAATGAGCAGTTCTTC. The encoded protein is CASSFPGTGGYNEQFF. The chain recombines TRBV28 with TRBJ2-1; 11 bases are shared with TRBD1. This CDR3 spans 16 amino acids. Looked up from germline, CDR1 is MDHEN and CDR2 is SYDVKM. The V and J ends lost 3 bases and 3 bases, in that order; junction bases with no gene match: 4.

This clonotype was seen at least ten times. This chain links TRBV7-9 with TRBJ2-2; 7 bases are shared with TRBD1. The CDR3 runs to 16 residues. Germline CDR1 and CDR2: SEHNR and FQNEAQ (reference sequence). V was clipped by 5 bases and J by 4 bases; unmatched bases: 10. As DNA, the CDR3 is TGTGCCAGCAGCATCTACAGGGGTGAGCTCACCGGGGAGCTGTTTTTT. Protein: CASSIYRGELTGELFF.

The rearrangement uses TRBV11-2 and TRBJ2-7, with D uncertain. This CDR3 spans 14 amino acids. V lost 1 base and J 3 bases, leaving 10 bases between the germline ends. Germline loops: CDR1 SGHAT, CDR2 FQNNGV. This CDR3 reads CASSLGVSYYEQYF. The CDR3 coding sequence is TGTGCCAGCAGCTTAGGAGTCAGCTACTACGAGCAGTACTTC.

The chain couples TRBV7-2 to TRBJ2-7, with no clear D. This CDR3 spans 15 amino acids. From germline, CDR1 is SGHTA and CDR2 FQGNSA. V was trimmed by 5 bases and J by 6 bases, leaving 20 bases between them. The CDR3 coding sequence is TGTGCCAGCAGCGTTGGACCCACCTCTTCGGGCGAGCAGTACTTC. Its protein product is CASSVGPTSSGEQYF. Combining the CDR3 with reference TRBV7-2 and TRBJ2-7 gives the whole variable domain GAGVSQSPSNKVTEKGKDVELRCDPISGHTALYWYRQSLGQGLEFLIYFQGNSAPDKSGLPSDRFSAERTGGSVSTLTIQRTQQEDSAVYLCASSVGPTSSGEQYFGPGTRLTVT.

This clonotype has just a few counts. One end of the junction varies from germline; a read error may be responsible. The V and J genes are TRBV4-2 and TRBJ2-3; no reliable D call. From germline, CDR1 is LGHNA and CDR2 YNFKEQ. The CDR3 is 16 residues long. In nucleotides, the CDR3 is TGCGCCAGCAGCCAAGATCCTAGTTCTGGCACAGATACGCAGTATTTT. This codes for CASSQDPSSGTDTQYF.

This clonotype appeared a few times. This chain joins TRBV6-2 or TRBV6-3 and TRBJ2-2; D is unresolved. V was trimmed by 4 bases and J by 0 bases, leaving 15 bases between them. Per the germline V gene, CDR1 is MNHEY and CDR2 is SVGEGT. CDR3 length: 17 residues. The CDR3 nucleotides are TGTGCCAGCAGTTCCACCCGGTGGTTAGCGAACACCGGGGAGCTGTTTTTT. Translated, it gives CASSSTRWLANTGELFF.

This clonotype has a count of ten or more. CDR3 protein: CASRADRVSFF. CDR3 DNA: TGTGCCAGCAGGGCAGACAGGGTATCGTTCTTC. The chain couples TRBV12-3 or TRBV12-4 to TRBJ2-1; 7 positions agree with TRBD1. CDR3 length: 11 residues. V shed 6 bases, J shed 15 bases, and the junction held 8 bases outside the gene matches.

The table lists this clonotype with a few counts. The V call is TRBV30, the J call TRBJ1-1; 8 bases map to TRBD1. J gave up 1 base and V 6 bases, and 7 bases lay outside the gene matches. Germline V CDR1 and CDR2: GTSNPN, SVGIG (reference sequence). The CDR3 has 14 residues. The CDR3: CACRRTGPNTEAFF. CDR3 nucleotide sequence: TGTGCCTGCCGCCGGACAGGGCCGAACACTGAAGCTTTCTTT.

Details on this clonotype: Since a much larger clone is just one base distant, this may be a read error. V and J are TRBV12-3 or TRBV12-4 and TRBJ2-1; no clear D gene. This CDR3 is 14 amino acids long. The CDR3 loop is CTSSFGGSYNEQFF. In nucleotides, the CDR3 is TGTACCAGCAGTTTCGGCGGTTCCTACAATGAGCAGTTCTTC.

This clonotype has only a few counts. The chain couples TRBV7-6 to TRBJ2-5, with TRBD2 matching over 12 bases. CDR1 is SGHVS and CDR2 is FNYEAQ in the germline V gene. The CDR3 loop spans 16 amino acids. V lost 3 bases to trimming and J lost 4 bases; unmatched junction nucleotides: 6. In DNA form, the CDR3 reads TGTGCCAGCAGCTTGAGGACTAGCGGGATCGGAGAGACCCAGTACTTC. Amino acids: CASSLRTSGIGETQYF.

This clonotype was seen a few times. The rearrangement uses TRBV7-2 and TRBJ2-1; D might be TRBD1 (6 bases). The germline V gene has CDR1 SGHTA and CDR2 FQGNSA. The CDR3 is made up of 15 amino acids. The V end lost 1 base, the J end lost 4 bases, and 11 bases lay between the germline ends. As DNA, the CDR3 is TGTGCCAGCAGCTTAGTTACAGGGAGATACAATGAGCAGTTCTTC. This encodes CASSLVTGRYNEQFF.

This sequence joins TRBV7-2 and TRBJ1-2; D possibly corresponds to TRBD1 (5 bases). The V and J ends lost 5 bases and 2 bases respectively, with 15 bases between them. Germline lookup yields CDR1 SGHTA and CDR2 FQGNSA. The CDR3 is 15 amino acids. This CDR3 is CASSPHRAGNYGYTF. CDR3 DNA sequence: TGTGCCAGCAGCCCACATAGGGCAGGGAACTATGGCTACACCTTC.

This clonotype came up a few times. This sequence joins TRBV2 and TRBJ2-2, with 9 bases identical to TRBD1. The trim removed 6 bases at V and 5 bases at J, leaving 7 bases unmatched. CDR1 is SNHLY and CDR2 is FYNNEI in the germline V gene. There are 15 residues in the CDR3. CDR3 region: CASRSGTGFTGELFF. The CDR3 bases are TGTGCCAGCAGGTCCGGGACAGGGTTTACCGGGGAGCTGTTTTTT.

This clonotype has a count of ten or more. The V call is TRBV15, the J call TRBJ2-5; tentatively, D is TRBD2 (6 bases). V dropped 5 bases and J dropped 3 bases, with 13 bases sitting between them. Germline assignment: CDR1 LNHNV and CDR2 YYDKDF (reference sequence). This CDR3 has 14 residues. This chain's CDR3 is CATSHSGQKETQYF. The CDR3 DNA reads as TGTGCCACCAGCCATAGCGGCCAGAAAGAGACCCAGTACTTC.

This clonotype was counted only a few times. The genes are TRBV28 and TRBJ1-6, with 9 nucleotides matching TRBD1. This CDR3 region has 14 residues. V trimming: 6 bases; J trimming: 8 bases; junction bases outside the gene matches: 5. From germline, CDR1 is MDHEN and CDR2 SYDVKM. CDR3 amino acids: CASSDRGMDSPLHF. The CDR3 DNA reads TGTGCCAGCAGCGACAGGGGGATGGATTCACCCCTCCACTTT.

This clonotype was observed at least ten times. This chain joins TRBV12-3 or TRBV12-4 and TRBJ1-1, with 9 nucleotides matching TRBD1. CDR3 length equals 15 residues. J lost 3 bases, V lost 5 bases, and 7 bases had no gene match. CDR3 protein: CASSQQDRGHTEAFF. The CDR3 bases are TGTGCCAGCAGTCAACAGGACAGGGGACACACTGAAGCTTTCTTT.

The J gene is TRBJ2-1, the V gene TRBV4-1, with no clear D. The V end was cut by 0 bases, the J end by 1 base, with 10 bases between. Germline V gene sequence: CDR1 MGHRA, CDR2 YSYEKL. The length of the CDR3 is 16 residues. The CDR3 coding sequence is TGCGCCAGCAGCCAAGATTCCGGGTTTTCCTACAATGAGCAGTTCTTC. Encoded protein: CASSQDSGFSYNEQFF.

This clonotype was seen a single time. This may be a read error: a much more frequent sequence differs by one nucleotide. The chain links TRBV7-9 to TRBJ2-1; D not resolved. This CDR3 region has 14 residues. From germline, CDR1 is SEHNR and CDR2 FQNEAQ (reference sequence). V lost 7 bases and J 4 bases, leaving 14 bases between the germline ends. CDR3 in DNA: TGTGCCAGCATCCCCGCGCACCCTTACAATGAGCAGTTCTTC. This gives the protein CASIPAHPYNEQFF.

This clonotype was picked up a small number of times. The V and J genes are TRBV15 and TRBJ1-1, with no clear D. Trimming left V 1 base short and J 0 bases short, with 9 bases between. CDR3 size: 15 residues. The germline V gene has CDR1 LNHNV and CDR2 YYDKDF (reference sequence). CDR3 sequence reads: CATSRGKSMNTEAFF. The CDR3 bases are TGTGCCACCAGCAGAGGGAAATCAATGAACACTGAAGCTTTCTTT. Variable domain in full (rest from reference TRBV15 and TRBJ1-1): DAMVIQNPRYQVTQFGKPVTLSCSQTLNHNVMYWYQQKSSQAPKLLFHYYDKDFNNEADTPDNFQSRRPNTSFCFLDIRSPGLGDTAMYLCATSRGKSMNTEAFFGQGTRLTVV.

This chain uses TRBV2 with TRBJ2-7; 7 positions agree with TRBD2. V shed 8 bases, J shed 0 bases, and the junction held 16 bases outside the gene matches. The CDR3 has 17 amino acids. Germline values: CDR1 SNHLY, CDR2 FYNNEI. In DNA, the CDR3 is TGTGCCAGCCTCCACCCGCGCCGGGACTACAACTCCTACGAGCAGTACTTC. It encodes CASLHPRRDYNSYEQYF.

The V call is TRBV6-5, the J call TRBJ2-1, with 7 bases lining up with TRBD2. CDR3 length: 16 residues. Per germline, CDR1 MNHEY and CDR2 SVGAGI. The V gene end was trimmed by 2 bases and the J gene end by 8 bases; junction bases not matched to a gene: 12. The CDR3 region is CASSYGEGIPADEQFF. CDR3 sequence (DNA): TGTGCCAGCAGTTACGGGGAGGGTATCCCGGCAGATGAGCAGTTCTTC.

This clonotype came up many times. The V and J genes are TRBV12-3 or TRBV12-4 and TRBJ2-2, with 7 bases that match TRBD2. The CDR3 is made up of 15 amino acids. The V and J ends lost 3 bases and 5 bases, in that order; junction bases with no gene match: 6. The CDR3 is CASSFAGGGTGELFF. The CDR3 coding sequence is TGTGCCAGCAGTTTTGCTGGGGGAGGGACCGGGGAGCTGTTTTTT.

This clonotype turned up a few times. The rearrangement joins TRBV5-1 to TRBJ2-1; no firm D call. The V end was cut by 2 bases, the J end by 4 bases, with 10 bases between. Germline V gives CDR1 SGHRS, CDR2 YFSETQ. CDR3 size: 14 residues. The chain's CDR3 is CASSFRDRYNEQFF. In nucleotides, the CDR3 is TGCGCCAGCAGCTTTCGAGACCGGTACAATGAGCAGTTCTTC.

The chain links TRBV20-1 to TRBJ2-7; no clear D. The CDR3 has 13 residues. Trimming left V 0 bases short and J 5 bases short, with 11 bases between. Germline V CDR1 and CDR2: DFQATT, SNEGSKA (reference sequence). Here the CDR3 reads CSARDRGPHEQYF. The CDR3 region has the DNA TGCAGTGCTAGAGATCGTGGCCCCCACGAGCAGTACTTC.

The chain is built from TRBV20-1 and TRBJ2-7; D unclear. The V gene lost 6 bases and the J gene lost 3 bases, with 15 bases spanning the gap. Germline-derived CDR1 and CDR2 are DFQATT and SNEGSKA (reference sequence). The CDR3 sequence is 13 residues long. For the CDR3, the DNA is TGCAGTGCCGGGTCCAAAAGATTCTACGAGCAGTACTTC. Translated: CSAGSKRFYEQYF.

The V call is TRBV7-2, the J call TRBJ2-3, with TRBD1 matching 9 bases. CDR1 is SGHTA, CDR2 FQGNSA, per germline. The CDR3 length is 16 residues. V shed 5 bases and J 3 bases; nucleotides not matched to a gene: 9. The CDR3: CASSKGQGTRTDTQYF. CDR3 in DNA: TGTGCCAGCAGCAAGGGACAGGGAACTAGGACAGATACGCAGTATTTT. Together with reference TRBV7-2 and TRBJ2-3, the CDR3 gives the full variable domain: GAGVSQSPSNKVTEKGKDVELRCDPISGHTALYWYRQSLGQGLEFLIYFQGNSAPDKSGLPSDRFSAERTGGSVSTLTIQRTQQEDSAVYLCASSKGQGTRTDTQYFGPGTRLTVL.

This clonotype has only a few counts. V usage is TRBV11-2 and J usage is TRBJ2-2; unclear D gene. Germline values: CDR1 SGHAT, CDR2 FQNNGV. The CDR3 runs to 20 residues. V was shortened by 5 bases and J by 2 bases, with 27 bases between the two germline ends. Here the CDR3 DNA reads TGTGCCAGCAGCCTTCACCCGGTAGTGAGGCTACCTACCAACACCGGGGAGCTGTTTTTT. Protein product: CASSLHPVVRLPTNTGELFF. The variable domain in full, completed from reference TRBV11-2 and TRBJ2-2, reads EAGVAQSPRYKIIEKRQSVAFWCNPISGHATLYWYQQILGQGPKLLIQFQNNGVVDDSQLPKDRFSAERLKGVDSTLKIQPAKLEDSAVYLCASSLHPVVRLPTNTGELFFGEGSRLTVL.

The sample holds a few counts of this clonotype. The V call is TRBV15, the J call TRBJ2-3; no firm D call. V lost 3 bases, J lost 5 bases, and 12 bases lay in between. This CDR3 contains 14 residues. Germline CDR1 is LNHNV and CDR2 is YYDKDF (reference sequence). The chain's CDR3 is CATSSRSKGDTQYF. CDR3 DNA: TGTGCCACCAGCAGCCGGTCAAAGGGAGATACGCAGTATTTT.

The gene calls are TRBV11-2 and TRBJ2-7; D possibly corresponds to TRBD2 (5 bases). V lost 5 bases and J lost 0, with 23 bases in between. Germline CDR1 and CDR2: SGHAT and FQNNGV. CDR3 length: 18 amino acids. CDR3 nucleotides: TGTGCCAGCAGCCAAACCGCAACTAGGACCTTGAGCTCCTACGAGCAGTACTTC. Translating it yields CASSQTATRTLSSYEQYF. Using reference TRBV11-2 and TRBJ2-7 for the parts outside the CDR3, the full variable domain is EAGVAQSPRYKIIEKRQSVAFWCNPISGHATLYWYQQILGQGPKLLIQFQNNGVVDDSQLPKDRFSAERLKGVDSTLKIQPAKLEDSAVYLCASSQTATRTLSSYEQYFGPGTRLTVT.

In this sample, this clonotype turned up a few times. This sequence joins TRBV7-2 and TRBJ2-7; D gene unclear. The germline gives CDR1 SGHTA, CDR2 FQGNSA. The V and J ends lost 3 bases and 3 bases respectively, with 18 bases between them. CDR3 length: 16 residues. The CDR3 DNA reads as TGTGCCAGCAGCTTCGGAATTCGGCCCCTCATCTACGAGCAGTACTTC. It yields the protein CASSFGIRPLIYEQYF.